Listed here are 19 T cell receptor beta chains from one sample, sequenced in a study of blood T cell repertoires in COVID-19. Here immunoSEQ multiplex PCR was the method, and the copy in TCRdb shows in-frame clones only, minus some. The top ten clones hold 3% to 3.5% of a sample with a few hundred thousand clones, around 84% of them seen once. The sample comprised peripheral blood. These receptors were obtained from a man aged 60-69 years with acute or convalescent COVID-19.

V usage is TRBV24-1 and J usage is TRBJ2-3; D perhaps matches TRBD1 (6 bases). CDR1 is KGHDR, CDR2 SFDVKD, per germline. The CDR3 consists of 17 residues. The germline V and J ends were trimmed by 7 bases and 0 bases, with 19 bases remaining between them. The DNA for the CDR3 is TGTGCCACCAGCGGGCAACAGGGCGGCCTTAGCACAGATACGCAGTATTTT. As protein: CATSGQQGGLSTDTQYF.

The rearrangement links TRBV19 to TRBJ2-3; D not certain. Germline V gene sequence: CDR1 LNHDA, CDR2 SQIVND (reference sequence). V shed 4 bases and J shed 0 bases, with 8 bases lying between them. The CDR3 spans 14 residues. CDR3 residues: CASSNQESTDTQYF. The CDR3 DNA is TGTGCCAGTAGTAACCAGGAAAGCACAGATACGCAGTATTTT.

The chain couples TRBV7-9 to TRBJ1-5; 9 bases agree with TRBD1. Looked up from germline, CDR1 is SEHNR and CDR2 is FQNEAQ (reference sequence). Trimming cost V 1 base and J 4 bases; bases outside gene matches: 8. There are 17 residues in the CDR3. The CDR3 region is CASSLEGTGRRNQPQHF. DNA for the CDR3: TGTGCCAGCAGCTTAGAGGGGACAGGGCGGAGGAATCAGCCCCAGCATTTT.

In the case of this clone: Other nucleotide sequences from this sample produce the same CDR3. The genes are TRBV18 and TRBJ1-5, with D perhaps matching TRBD1 (6 bases). CDR1 and CDR2 (germline): KGHSH, LQKENI. V was trimmed by 6 bases and J by 1 base, leaving 13 bases between them. The CDR3 is made up of 15 amino acids. The CDR3: CASSPTGPSNQPQHF. The CDR3, as DNA: TGTGCCAGCTCGCCAACAGGGCCCAGCAATCAGCCCCAGCATTTT.

This chain connects TRBV7-2 to TRBJ1-5, with 7 bases that match TRBD1. J lost 15 bases, V lost 6 bases, and 14 bases had no gene match. There are 13 residues in the CDR3. Germline CDR1 SGHTA, CDR2 FQGNSA. The CDR3 protein is CASSSQTGTVTHF. CDR3 nucleotides: TGTGCCAGCAGTTCGCAAACCGGGACAGTTACGCATTTT.

The J gene is TRBJ2-2, the V gene TRBV6-5, with D perhaps matching TRBD1 (5 bases). V was clipped by 2 bases and J by 4 bases, with 11 bases between them. CDR1 and CDR2 (germline): MNHEY, SVGAGI. The CDR3 totals 15 residues. The CDR3 nucleotides are TGTGCCAGCAGTTACGGGAACAGGCCCACCGGGGAGCTGTTTTTT. It yields the protein CASSYGNRPTGELFF.

The chain carries TRBV2 and TRBJ2-7; D is ambiguous. Germline V gene lookup returns CDR1 SNHLY and CDR2 FYNNEI. The CDR3 covers 13 residues. V shed 7 bases and J shed 0 bases, with 10 bases lying between them. CDR3 in DNA: TGTGCCAGCACTGTGGAGAGCTCCTACGAGCAGTACTTC. It specifies CASTVESSYEQYF.

The chain combines TRBV19 with TRBJ1-6, with D tentatively TRBD1 (6 bases). Trimming removed 5 bases from V and 6 bases from J, with 14 bases in between. Germline CDR1 and CDR2: LNHDA and SQIVND (reference sequence). The CDR3 contains 15 residues. CDR3 protein: CASSGGGRRNSPLHF. For the CDR3, the DNA is TGTGCCAGTAGTGGCGGGGGGCGGCGTAATTCACCCCTCCACTTT.

This clone occurred a few times. The V gene is TRBV19, the J gene TRBJ1-5; TRBD1 matches at 9 bases. V was pared by 6 bases and J by 3 bases, with 6 bases of the junction left unmatched. The CDR3 has 15 amino acids. Germline V gives CDR1 LNHDA, CDR2 SQIVND (reference sequence). The CDR3 sequence is CASSRTQGANQPQHF. The CDR3 nucleotides read TGTGCCAGTAGCAGGACACAGGGGGCCAATCAGCCCCAGCATTTT. Full variable domain (missing parts from reference TRBV19 and TRBJ1-5): DGGITQSPKYLFRKEGQNVTLSCEQNLNHDAMYWYRQDPGQGLRLIYYSQIVNDFQKGDIAEGYSVSREKKESFPLTVTSAQKNPTAFYLCASSRTQGANQPQHFGDGTRLSIL.

CDR3 in DNA: TGTGCCAGCAGCTCCCAGGGGAGCTCCTACGAGCAGTACTTC. Protein: CASSSQGSSYEQYF. The J gene is TRBJ2-7, the V gene TRBV5-6; the D gene is possibly TRBD1 (6 bases). The CDR3 spans 14 residues. Trimming pared 3 bases from V and 0 bases from J, leaving 10 bases between. Germline V gene sequence: CDR1 SGHDT, CDR2 YYEEEE.

This rearrangement joins TRBV5-5 to TRBJ2-3; D is perhaps TRBD1 (6 bases). The CDR3 totals 16 residues. The germline V gene encodes CDR1 SGHKS and CDR2 YYEKEE (reference sequence). V lost 5 bases and J lost 1, with 17 bases in between. In DNA, the CDR3 is TGTGCCAGCAGTGGGGGCCCAAGCCTCCGCACAGATACGCAGTATTTT. Its translation: CASSGGPSLRTDTQYF.

This clone was seen more than once but under ten times. The V and J genes are TRBV4-1 and TRBJ2-5; D is possibly TRBD2 (6 bases). Per the germline V gene, CDR1 is MGHRA and CDR2 is YSYEKL. Trimming stripped 0 bases from V and 0 bases from J, with 8 bases between. CDR3 length: 15 amino acids. DNA of the CDR3: TGCGCCAGCAGCCAAGATCCGGGGGACCAAGAGACCCAGTACTTC. It encodes CASSQDPGDQETQYF.

CDR3 nucleotides: TGCGCCAGCAGCCGGACCTTGGGGGGGAACACTGAAGCTTTCTTT. Translated: CASSRTLGGNTEAFF. This rearrangement joins TRBV5-1 to TRBJ1-1; weak D call: TRBD1 (5 bases). This CDR3 comprises 15 residues. Germline V gene sequence: CDR1 SGHRS, CDR2 YFSETQ. V shed 4 bases and J shed 1 base, with 14 bases lying between them. The variable domain in full, completed from reference TRBV5-1 and TRBJ1-1, reads KAGVTQTPRYLIKTRGQQVTLSCSPISGHRSVSWYQQTPGQGLQFLFEYFSETQRNKGNFPGRFSGRQFSNSRSEMNVSTLELGDSALYLCASSRTLGGNTEAFFGQGTRLTVV.

V gene TRBV19 combines with J gene TRBJ1-5; D unclear. There are 15 residues in the CDR3. CDR1 LNHDA and CDR2 SQIVND come from the germline V gene (reference sequence). V was clipped by 1 base and J by 2 bases, with 9 bases between them. The CDR3 bases are TGTGCCAGTAGTATAGGGCAGGTAGGCAATCAGCCCCAGCATTTT. Its translation: CASSIGQVGNQPQHF.

The chain has TRBV7-2 and TRBJ2-1, with 13 bases identical to TRBD2. From germline, CDR1 is SGHTA and CDR2 FQGNSA. The CDR3 is 17 residues long. J lost 8 bases, V lost 2 bases, and 9 bases had no gene match. CDR3 sequence reads: CASSLRGLAGSRDEQFF. The CDR3, as DNA: TGTGCCAGCAGCTTAAGGGGACTAGCGGGGAGTAGGGATGAGCAGTTCTTC.

The gene calls are TRBV6-2 or TRBV6-3 and TRBJ1-6; D perhaps matches TRBD1 (6 bases). The CDR3 loop spans 17 amino acids. Germline CDR1 is MNHEY and CDR2 is SVGEGT. V dropped 0 bases and J dropped 8 bases, with 17 bases sitting between them. CDR3 sequence reads: CASSYSNGGREYSPLHF. The CDR3 DNA reads as TGTGCCAGCAGTTACTCGAACGGGGGGCGGGAATATTCACCCCTCCACTTT.

The chain has TRBV7-9 and TRBJ2-3, with 7 bases identical to TRBD2. V shed 5 bases and J 1 base; nucleotides not matched to a gene: 9. CDR1 is SEHNR and CDR2 is FQNEAQ in the germline V gene (reference sequence). The CDR3 spans 16 residues. CDR3 amino acids: CASSPVRGGGTDTQYF. The DNA of the CDR3 is TGTGCCAGCAGCCCGGTCCGGGGAGGGGGCACAGATACGCAGTATTTT.

The chain employs TRBV18 and TRBJ2-3; no reliable D call. The length of the CDR3 is 13 residues. V gave up 0 bases and J gave up 6 bases, with 7 bases separating them. Germline V gives CDR1 KGHSH, CDR2 LQKENI. Here the CDR3 DNA reads TGTGCCAGCTCACCACCCCTCCGGGATACGCAGTATTTT. Its protein is CASSPPLRDTQYF. Using reference TRBV18 and TRBJ2-3 for the parts outside the CDR3, the full variable domain is NAGVMQNPRHLVRRRGQEARLRCSPMKGHSHVYWYRQLPEEGLKFMVYLQKENIIDESGMPKERFSAEFPKEGPSILRIQQVVRGDSAAYFCASSPPLRDTQYFGPGTRLTVL.

The rearrangement uses TRBV6-2 or TRBV6-3 and TRBJ1-2, with no clear D. Per the germline V gene, CDR1 is MNHEY and CDR2 is SVGEGT. The CDR3 extends over 14 amino acids. The ends were cut back, 5 bases at V and 3 bases at J, with 13 bases in the middle. CDR3 nucleotides: TGTGCCAGCAGTCCCCGCGGCGCGGACTATGGCTACACCTTC. This codes for CASSPRGADYGYTF.